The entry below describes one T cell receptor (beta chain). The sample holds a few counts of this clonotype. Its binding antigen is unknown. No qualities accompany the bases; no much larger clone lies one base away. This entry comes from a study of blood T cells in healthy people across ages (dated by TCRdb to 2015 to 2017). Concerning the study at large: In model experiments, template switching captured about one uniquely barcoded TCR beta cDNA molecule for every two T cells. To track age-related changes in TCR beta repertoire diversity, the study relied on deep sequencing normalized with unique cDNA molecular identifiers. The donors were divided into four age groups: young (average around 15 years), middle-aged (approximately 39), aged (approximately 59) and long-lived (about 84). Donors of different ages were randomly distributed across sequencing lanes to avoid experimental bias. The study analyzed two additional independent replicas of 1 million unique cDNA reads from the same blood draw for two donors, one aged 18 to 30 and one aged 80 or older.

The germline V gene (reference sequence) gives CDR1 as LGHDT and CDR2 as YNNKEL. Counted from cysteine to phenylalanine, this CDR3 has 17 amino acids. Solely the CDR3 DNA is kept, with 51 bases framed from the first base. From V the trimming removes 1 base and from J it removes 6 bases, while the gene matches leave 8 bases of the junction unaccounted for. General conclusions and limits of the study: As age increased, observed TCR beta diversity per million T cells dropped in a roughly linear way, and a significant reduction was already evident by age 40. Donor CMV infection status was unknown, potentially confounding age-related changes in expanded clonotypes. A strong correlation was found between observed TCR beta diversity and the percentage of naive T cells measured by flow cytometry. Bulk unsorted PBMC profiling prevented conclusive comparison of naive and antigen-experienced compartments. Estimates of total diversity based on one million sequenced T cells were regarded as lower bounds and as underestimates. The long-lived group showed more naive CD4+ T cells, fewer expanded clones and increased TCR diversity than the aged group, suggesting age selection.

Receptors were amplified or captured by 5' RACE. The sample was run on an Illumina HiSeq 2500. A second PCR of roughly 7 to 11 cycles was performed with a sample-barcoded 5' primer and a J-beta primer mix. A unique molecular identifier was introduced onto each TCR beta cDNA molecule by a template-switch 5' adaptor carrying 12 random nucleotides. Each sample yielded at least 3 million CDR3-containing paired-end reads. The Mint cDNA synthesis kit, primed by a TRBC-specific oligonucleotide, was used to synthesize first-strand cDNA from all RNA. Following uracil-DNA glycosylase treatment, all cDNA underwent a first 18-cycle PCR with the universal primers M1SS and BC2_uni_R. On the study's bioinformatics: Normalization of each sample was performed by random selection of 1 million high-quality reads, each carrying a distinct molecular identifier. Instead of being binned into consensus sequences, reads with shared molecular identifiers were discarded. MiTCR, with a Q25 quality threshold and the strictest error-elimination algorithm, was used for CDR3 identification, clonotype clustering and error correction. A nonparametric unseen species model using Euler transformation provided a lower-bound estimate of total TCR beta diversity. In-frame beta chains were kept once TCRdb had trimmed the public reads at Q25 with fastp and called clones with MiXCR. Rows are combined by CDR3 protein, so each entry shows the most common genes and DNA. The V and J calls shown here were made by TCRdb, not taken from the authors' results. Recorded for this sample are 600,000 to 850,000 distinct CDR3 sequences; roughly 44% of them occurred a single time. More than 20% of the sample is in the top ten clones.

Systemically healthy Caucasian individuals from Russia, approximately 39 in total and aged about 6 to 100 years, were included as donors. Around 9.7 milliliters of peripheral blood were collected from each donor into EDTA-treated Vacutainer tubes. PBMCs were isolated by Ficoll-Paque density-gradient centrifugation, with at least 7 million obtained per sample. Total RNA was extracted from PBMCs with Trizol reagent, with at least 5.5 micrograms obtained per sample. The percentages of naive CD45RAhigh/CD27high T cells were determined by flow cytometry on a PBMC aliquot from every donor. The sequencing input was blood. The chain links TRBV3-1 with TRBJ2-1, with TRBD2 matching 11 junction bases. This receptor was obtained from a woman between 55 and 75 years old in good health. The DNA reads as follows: TGTGCCAGCAGCCAAGGATCTGGACTAGCGGGCGCCAATGAGCAGTTCTTC. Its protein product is CASSQGSGLAGANEQFF.